This entry lists 6 T cell receptor beta chains sequenced from one sample in a study of cytomegalovirus exposure and HLA in healthy donors. Primers: 60 Vbeta forward and 13 Jbeta reverse. Some clones are missing from TCRdb's copy, which holds only in-frame ones; the method was immunoSEQ multiplex PCR. The sample shows roughly 120,000 clones, roughly three fifths of them seen only once. The sequencing sample was made of PBMCs. The receptors stem from a man aged 35-49 years in good health and CMV-seropositive.

V and J are TRBV28 and TRBJ1-2; 7 nucleotides align to TRBD1. The CDR3 runs 13 residues. V lost 6 bases to trimming and J lost 7 bases; unmatched junction nucleotides: 8. Germline-derived CDR1 and CDR2 are MDHEN and SYDVKM. DNA for the CDR3: TGTGCCAGCAGAAAGACAGGGAAAGGTGGCTACACCTTC. It codes for CASRKTGKGGYTF.

The chain carries TRBV4-3 and TRBJ2-7; 12 nucleotides line up with TRBD2. The CDR3 runs 15 residues. The germline V gene has CDR1 LGHNA and CDR2 YSLEER. J lost 4 bases, V lost 2 bases, and 3 bases had no gene match. The CDR3 loop reads CASSQKLAGGYEQYF. The CDR3 DNA reads as TGCGCCAGCAGCCAAAAACTAGCGGGGGGATACGAGCAGTACTTC.

The chain is built from TRBV13 and TRBJ2-7; D may be TRBD2 (6 bases). The ends were cut back, 3 bases at V and 7 bases at J, with 7 bases in the middle. Germline CDR1 is PRHDT and CDR2 is FYEKMQ (reference sequence). This CDR3 comprises 11 residues. CDR3 amino acids: CASSFAGEQYF. The DNA of the CDR3 is TGTGCCAGCAGCTTTGCGGGGGAGCAGTACTTC.

The J gene is TRBJ1-1, the V gene TRBV30; 7 bases agree with TRBD1. After removal of 5 bases from V and 11 bases from J, the junction contained 11 bases not matched to a gene. Germline-derived CDR1 and CDR2 are GTSNPN and SVGIG (reference sequence). The CDR3 has 12 amino acids. CDR3 in amino acids: CAWSSTGVEAFF. In DNA form, the CDR3 reads TGTGCCTGGTCGAGCACAGGGGTGGAGGCTTTCTTT.

V and J are TRBV5-1 and TRBJ1-2; D is perhaps TRBD1 (5 bases). The CDR3 is 14 residues long. Germline-derived CDR1 and CDR2 are SGHRS and YFSETQ. V gave up 1 base and J gave up 8 bases, with 15 bases separating them. CDR3 bases: TGCGCCAGCAGCTTGATTGCAGGGCAGGCGGGCTACACCTTC. Residues: CASSLIAGQAGYTF.

This clone was recorded once. This chain links TRBV6-4 with TRBJ2-3; D is possibly TRBD2 (6 bases). In germline, CDR1 is MRHNA, CDR2 SNTAGT. The length of the CDR3 is 13 residues. Deletions cut 6 bases from V and 5 bases from J, with 12 bases between. Here the CDR3 DNA reads TGTGCCAGCAGCGGGAGCTCCGAAGATACGCAGTATTTT. This sequence encodes CASSGSSEDTQYF.